This is a list of T cell receptor beta chains from one sample in a study of blood T cells in healthy people across ages. TCRdb re-called the 5' RACE reads through MiXCR, storing one row per CDR3 protein. Of around 500,000 distinct CDR3 sequences listed, roughly 48% are singletons. The sequenced sample was blood. The receptors stem from an older man in good health. Both conserved end residues are part of each CDR3. Fields, in order: J gene, D gene, V gene, clone size, CDR3 DNA, CDR3 protein. The D gene is left open where the match is weak. Rows may omit the clone size; those that give it use once, few, many or a size class.

j_gene: TRBJ2-7; d_gene: -; v_gene: TRBV21-1; abundance: -; CDR3nt: TGTGCCAGCCCGGCAACCAGGGCGCGACCTCTGCCCTACGAGCAGTACTTC; CDR3aa: CASPATRARPLPYEQYF
j_gene: TRBJ2-1; d_gene: TRBD2; v_gene: TRBV6-2/TRBV6-3; abundance: -; CDR3nt: TGTGCCAGCAGTTACTCGAGGTCTACTAGCGGTTACTACAATGAGCAGTTCTTC; CDR3aa: CASSYSRSTSGYYNEQFF
j_gene: TRBJ1-2; d_gene: -; v_gene: TRBV20-1; abundance: -; CDR3nt: TGCAGTGCGATTTCTCCGGGGGGCTACACCTTC; CDR3aa: CSAISPGGYTF
j_gene: TRBJ1-4; d_gene: TRBD1; v_gene: TRBV6-6; abundance: many; CDR3nt: TGTGCCAGCAGACGGGACAGTGGGGAAAAACTGTTTTTT; CDR3aa: CASRRDSGEKLFF
j_gene: TRBJ1-5; d_gene: TRBD1; v_gene: TRBV20-1; abundance: -; CDR3nt: TGCAGTGTGACAGGGGGAAACAATCAGCCCCAGCATTTT; CDR3aa: CSVTGGNNQPQHF
j_gene: TRBJ2-6; d_gene: -; v_gene: TRBV6-2/TRBV6-3; abundance: -; CDR3nt: TGTGCCAGCAGTTACTCGAGACAGCTCTCTGGGGCCAACGTCCTGACTTTC; CDR3aa: CASSYSRQLSGANVLTF
j_gene: TRBJ2-2; d_gene: -; v_gene: TRBV20-1; abundance: once; CDR3nt: TGCAGTGCTCGGTTGCCGGGAGTAACCGGAGAGCTGTTTTTT; CDR3aa: CSARLPGVTGELFF
j_gene: TRBJ1-6; d_gene: -; v_gene: TRBV12-3/TRBV12-4; abundance: -; CDR3nt: TGTGCCAGCAGCCCCGGCGAGAATTCACCCCTCCACTTT; CDR3aa: CASSPGENSPLHF
j_gene: TRBJ2-1; d_gene: -; v_gene: TRBV7-9; abundance: few; CDR3nt: TGTGCCAGCAGCTTAGGAAGGGGCGAGGGGAGGCACAATGAGCAGTTCTTC; CDR3aa: CASSLGRGEGRHNEQFF
j_gene: TRBJ1-1; d_gene: -; v_gene: TRBV15; abundance: -; CDR3nt: TGTGCCACCAGCAGAGATCACGGGGACACTGAAGCTTTCTTT; CDR3aa: CATSRDHGDTEAFF
j_gene: TRBJ1-2; d_gene: TRBD1; v_gene: TRBV12-3/TRBV12-4; abundance: -; CDR3nt: TGTGCCAGCATCTATGGGACAGGGAGTGGCTACACCTTC; CDR3aa: CASIYGTGSGYTF
j_gene: TRBJ2-3; d_gene: TRBD1; v_gene: TRBV4-3; abundance: -; CDR3nt: TGCGCCAGCAGCCAAGAGGTCAGGGGGACGATAAACACAGATACGCAGTATTTT; CDR3aa: CASSQEVRGTINTDTQYF
j_gene: TRBJ2-1; d_gene: -; v_gene: TRBV20-1; abundance: few; CDR3nt: TGCAGTGCTAGAGATCTTGGCCGCGCTCAAAATGAGCAGTTCTTC; CDR3aa: CSARDLGRAQNEQFF
j_gene: TRBJ2-1; d_gene: -; v_gene: TRBV5-4; abundance: -; CDR3nt: TGTGCCAGCAGCCCCCTAGGCGGAGGGGGTACGAGGGAGCAGTTCTTC; CDR3aa: CASSPLGGGGTREQFF
j_gene: TRBJ2-3; d_gene: -; v_gene: TRBV7-2; abundance: few; CDR3nt: TGTGCCAGCAGCTTAGCTCGGGTAGATACGCAGTATTTT; CDR3aa: CASSLARVDTQYF
j_gene: TRBJ2-7; d_gene: -; v_gene: TRBV4-2; abundance: -; CDR3nt: TGTACCAGCAGCCAAGATCTACGTACCGAGCAGTACTTC; CDR3aa: CTSSQDLRTEQYF
j_gene: TRBJ2-6; d_gene: -; v_gene: TRBV6-5; abundance: many; CDR3nt: TGTGCCAGCAGCTTAAAGACAGGTGCCGTCTCTGGGGCCAACGTCCTGACTTTC; CDR3aa: CASSLKTGAVSGANVLTF
j_gene: TRBJ2-5; d_gene: -; v_gene: TRBV7-2; abundance: many; CDR3nt: TGTGCCAGCAGCCGAAGTCTAGGTCCCCAAGAGACCCAGTACTTC; CDR3aa: CASSRSLGPQETQYF
j_gene: TRBJ2-7; d_gene: -; v_gene: TRBV3-1; abundance: once; CDR3nt: TGTGCCAGCAGCCACCCCGGGGGGCGTCTTAGCTCCTACGAGCAGTACTTC; CDR3aa: CASSHPGGRLSSYEQYF
j_gene: TRBJ2-4; d_gene: -; v_gene: TRBV29-1; abundance: -; CDR3nt: TGCAGCGTTCTCCTCGCCTTAAACATTCAGTACTTC; CDR3aa: CSVLLALNIQYF
j_gene: TRBJ2-1; d_gene: TRBD2; v_gene: TRBV20-1; abundance: once; CDR3nt: TGCAGTGCTAGTCGGACTAGCGGGGGTCCCGCAAGATTTACCAATGAGCAGTTCTTC; CDR3aa: CSASRTSGGPARFTNEQFF
j_gene: TRBJ1-1; d_gene: -; v_gene: TRBV20-1; abundance: -; CDR3nt: TGCAGTGCCAAGGGACCAATCGAAAAGGGGACTGAAGCTTTCTTT; CDR3aa: CSAKGPIEKGTEAFF
j_gene: TRBJ2-1; d_gene: TRBD2; v_gene: TRBV28; abundance: few; CDR3nt: TGTGCCAGCAGCCTCCCCGGGGGGAACTCCTACAATGAGCAGTTCTTC; CDR3aa: CASSLPGGNSYNEQFF
j_gene: TRBJ2-1; d_gene: TRBD2; v_gene: TRBV5-1; abundance: -; CDR3nt: TGCGCCAGTAGCTTGGTGGGACTAGCGGGGAGGCATGAGCAGTTCTTC; CDR3aa: CASSLVGLAGRHEQFF
j_gene: TRBJ2-5; d_gene: TRBD2; v_gene: TRBV20-1; abundance: -; CDR3nt: TGCAGTGCTACGCGGGAGATGATAAAAAAGACCCAGTACTTC; CDR3aa: CSATREMIKKTQYF
j_gene: TRBJ2-2; d_gene: TRBD2; v_gene: TRBV20-1; abundance: -; CDR3nt: TGCAGTGCTAGACCCGGACTAGCGGGGTCGGGCGGGGAGCTGTTTTTT; CDR3aa: CSARPGLAGSGGELFF
j_gene: TRBJ2-7; d_gene: TRBD2; v_gene: TRBV11-1; abundance: -; CDR3nt: TGTGCCAGCAGCAACACAGGAGGAGCGGGAGTTCTAGGCGAGCAGTACTTC; CDR3aa: CASSNTGGAGVLGEQYF
j_gene: TRBJ2-5; d_gene: TRBD2; v_gene: TRBV7-2; abundance: -; CDR3nt: TGTGCCAGCAGCCGAAAAAGCGGGGGGGCTCGTGAGACCCAGTACTTC; CDR3aa: CASSRKSGGARETQYF
j_gene: TRBJ1-3; d_gene: TRBD1; v_gene: TRBV27; abundance: few; CDR3nt: TGTGCCAGCAGACAACAGGGGGCTGGAAACACCATATATTTT; CDR3aa: CASRQQGAGNTIYF
j_gene: TRBJ2-7; d_gene: TRBD1; v_gene: TRBV7-2; abundance: -; CDR3nt: TGTGCCAGCAGCTTCACAGGGGGCCGAAACTCCTACGAGCAGTACTTC; CDR3aa: CASSFTGGRNSYEQYF
j_gene: TRBJ1-1; d_gene: TRBD1; v_gene: TRBV5-5; abundance: few; CDR3nt: TGTGCCAGCAGCCGGGGACAGGGGGTGAACACTGAAGCTTTCTTT; CDR3aa: CASSRGQGVNTEAFF
j_gene: TRBJ2-3; d_gene: TRBD2; v_gene: TRBV7-2; abundance: -; CDR3nt: TGTGCCAGCAGCCTTAGCGGGAGGGCCTCGGTAGATACGCAGTATTTT; CDR3aa: CASSLSGRASVDTQYF
j_gene: TRBJ2-1; d_gene: -; v_gene: TRBV10-3; abundance: -; CDR3nt: TGTGCCATCAGTGAGTTACAGGGAGGGAATGAGCAGTTCTTC; CDR3aa: CAISELQGGNEQFF
j_gene: TRBJ1-1; d_gene: -; v_gene: TRBV20-1; abundance: few; CDR3nt: TGCAGTGCTAGAGGGCCGAGGGGGGCTTTCTTT; CDR3aa: CSARGPRGAFF
j_gene: TRBJ2-3; d_gene: -; v_gene: TRBV27; abundance: -; CDR3nt: TGTGCCAGCAGTTTACCGAACCGCCCAGATACGCAGTATTTT; CDR3aa: CASSLPNRPDTQYF
j_gene: TRBJ2-1; d_gene: -; v_gene: TRBV6-5; abundance: -; CDR3nt: TGTGCCAGCAGTTACTCGGAGCTATGGGGGGAGCAGTTCTTC; CDR3aa: CASSYSELWGEQFF
j_gene: TRBJ2-5; d_gene: -; v_gene: TRBV10-3; abundance: -; CDR3nt: TGTGCCACCACCAGTAGAGAGACCCAGTACTTC; CDR3aa: CATTSRETQYF
j_gene: TRBJ1-1; d_gene: -; v_gene: TRBV27; abundance: -; CDR3nt: TGTGCCAGCAGTTTATGGAGACCTATGAACACTGAAGCTTTCTTT; CDR3aa: CASSLWRPMNTEAFF
j_gene: TRBJ1-2; d_gene: -; v_gene: TRBV12-3/TRBV12-4; abundance: -; CDR3nt: TGTGCCAGCAGCGCAGGCGGTAACTATGGCTACACCTTC; CDR3aa: CASSAGGNYGYTF
j_gene: TRBJ2-3; d_gene: TRBD2; v_gene: TRBV4-3; abundance: -; CDR3nt: TGCGCCCGCAGCCAAGATGCTAGCGGGAGGGGTGGAGATACGCAGTATTTT; CDR3aa: CARSQDASGRGGDTQYF
j_gene: TRBJ2-5; d_gene: TRBD2; v_gene: TRBV24-1; abundance: -; CDR3nt: TGTGCCACCAGTGATGCCGGGACTACGGGAGAGACCCAGTACTTC; CDR3aa: CATSDAGTTGETQYF
j_gene: TRBJ1-5; d_gene: -; v_gene: TRBV7-2; abundance: -; CDR3nt: TGTGCCAGCAGCAAGGACGTCAATCAGCCCCAGCATTTT; CDR3aa: CASSKDVNQPQHF
j_gene: TRBJ2-7; d_gene: -; v_gene: TRBV10-3; abundance: many; CDR3nt: TGTGCCATCTGGGAGGGGGGAAACCCCTACGAGCAGTACTTC; CDR3aa: CAIWEGGNPYEQYF
j_gene: TRBJ1-2; d_gene: -; v_gene: TRBV11-3; abundance: -; CDR3nt: TGTGCCAGCAGCTTCGTACCCTCTTGGGGCTATGGCTACACCTTC; CDR3aa: CASSFVPSWGYGYTF
j_gene: TRBJ1-4; d_gene: TRBD1; v_gene: TRBV7-9; abundance: few; CDR3nt: TGTGCCAGCAGCTTAGGGGACAGGGCGGCTAATGAAAAACTGTTTTTT; CDR3aa: CASSLGDRAANEKLFF
j_gene: TRBJ1-5; d_gene: -; v_gene: TRBV29-1; abundance: -; CDR3nt: TGCAGCGTTGCGGGTGTCTATCAGCCCCAGCATTTT; CDR3aa: CSVAGVYQPQHF